This TCR beta chain was profiled in a study of OX40 agonist ivuxolimab in advanced cancers. Background on the study: Partial response was recorded in three patients: one hepatocellular carcinoma and two cutaneous melanoma cases.

Trimming cost V 3 bases and J 6 bases, with 9 bases left between them. The germline gives CDR1 MDHEN, CDR2 SYDVKM. The CDR3 spans 14 residues. Assay used: immunoSEQ multiplex PCR; TCRdb lists only in-frame clones, some missing. The sample has more than 70,000 clones; 80% to 90% are singletons. Comment on this clone: The antigen is undetermined.

Study-wide results and limits: Clonal expansion among partial responders at 0.1-3.0 mg/kg ranked near the lowest.

The sequence derives from an adult with an advanced solid tumor such as melanoma, head and neck, liver or kidney cancer. The material was CD4+ or CD8+ T cells sorted from blood, obtained in a trial of the OX40 agonist ivuxolimab. The rearrangement links TRBV28 to TRBJ1-6; D perhaps matches TRBD1 (5 bases). The CDR3 DNA reads TGTGCCAGCAGTTTCTCGACAGCTAATTCACCCCTCCACTTT. Translated, it gives CASSFSTANSPLHF. Full variable domain (missing parts from reference TRBV28 and TRBJ1-6): DVKVTQSSRYLVKRTGEKVFLECVQDMDHENMFWYRQDPGLGLRLIYFSYDVKMKEKGDIPEGYSVSREKKERFSLILESASTNQTSMYLCASSFSTANSPLHFGNGTRLTVT.